Presented here are 29 T cell receptor beta chains from one specimen sequenced in a study of blood T cell repertoires in COVID-19. The method was immunoSEQ multiplex PCR; TCRdb's version includes in-frame clones alone and lacks a portion of them. The sample consists of 95,000 to 120,000 clones, around nine tenths of them appearing once. Sequencing was performed on peripheral blood. The receptors stem from an older woman who had recovered from COVID-19.

This chain uses TRBV5-4 with TRBJ1-6, with D tentatively TRBD1 (6 bases). With 10 bases removed from V and 6 bases from J, the gap between germline ends came to 17 bases. The CDR3 consists of 14 residues. Germline values: CDR1 SGHNT, CDR2 YYREEE (reference sequence). The CDR3 sequence: CARWAGALNSPLHF. The CDR3 nucleotides are TGTGCCCGTTGGGCGGGGGCCCTTAATTCACCCCTCCACTTT.

The chain employs TRBV18 and TRBJ2-3; 9 bases line up with TRBD1. V was clipped by 4 bases and J by 5 bases; unmatched bases: 4. Germline V gene lookup returns CDR1 KGHSH and CDR2 LQKENI. This CDR3 comprises 14 residues. The CDR3: CASSQDRGLDTQYF. The CDR3 DNA reads as TGTGCCAGCTCACAAGACAGGGGGTTAGATACGCAGTATTTT.

The chain couples TRBV6-6 to TRBJ1-1, with TRBD1 matching 10 bases. With V trimmed by 3 bases and J by 4 bases, 8 bases remained unmatched. The CDR3 consists of 16 residues. Germline-derived CDR1 and CDR2 are MNHNY and SVGAGI (reference sequence). In DNA form, the CDR3 reads TGTGCCAGCAGTTATCCCGCCGGGACAGGGGCCACTGAAGCTTTCTTT. It codes for CASSYPAGTGATEAFF.

This clone has just one count. The J gene is TRBJ2-4, the V gene TRBV6-2 or TRBV6-3, with 8 bases fitting TRBD2. V gave up 2 bases and J gave up 0 bases; unmatched junction bases: 9. Germline loops: CDR1 MNHEY, CDR2 SVGEGT. This CDR3 spans 18 amino acids. CDR3 sequence reads: CASSYAVGGEGAKNIQYF. The DNA of the CDR3 is TGTGCCAGCAGTTACGCGGTCGGGGGGGAGGGAGCCAAAAACATTCAGTACTTC.

The chain couples TRBV11-2 to TRBJ2-5, with D tentatively TRBD2 (6 bases). V lost 3 bases and J lost 5, with 25 bases in between. CDR1 SGHAT and CDR2 FQNNGV come from the germline V gene. CDR3 length equals 18 residues. The chain's CDR3 is CASSFRVGGGPLRETQYF. In nucleotides, the CDR3 is TGTGCCAGCAGCTTCAGGGTGGGGGGTGGCCCGTTGAGGGAGACCCAGTACTTC.

The sample holds a few counts of this clone. V gene TRBV19 combines with J gene TRBJ2-3, with 7 positions matching TRBD1. Losses at the gene ends were 7 bases for V and 2 bases for J; bases not matched to a gene: 6. CDR1 and CDR2 (germline): LNHDA, SQIVND (reference sequence). This CDR3 contains 14 residues. CDR3 residues: CASMKGANTDTQYF. The CDR3, as DNA: TGTGCCAGTATGAAGGGGGCCAACACAGATACGCAGTATTTT.

This rearrangement joins TRBV28 to TRBJ1-5; D not resolved. The germline gives CDR1 MDHEN, CDR2 SYDVKM. The CDR3 has 15 residues. V shed 5 bases and J shed 2 bases, with 13 bases lying between them. CDR3 DNA sequence: TGTGCCAGCAGTCCGGGTTATCGTGGCAATCAGCCCCAGCATTTT. Translation gives CASSPGYRGNQPQHF. The complete variable domain, with remaining parts taken from reference TRBV28 and TRBJ1-5, reads DVKVTQSSRYLVKRTGEKVFLECVQDMDHENMFWYRQDPGLGLRLIYFSYDVKMKEKGDIPEGYSVSREKKERFSLILESASTNQTSMYLCASSPGYRGNQPQHFGDGTRLSIL.

CDR3 coding DNA: TGTGCCAGCTCTAAGGGACAGGGTGGCGAGACCCAGTACTTC. This sequence encodes CASSKGQGGETQYF. The chain couples TRBV18 to TRBJ2-5; 9 bases agree with TRBD1. The germline gives CDR1 KGHSH, CDR2 LQKENI. J lost 5 bases, V lost 6 bases, and 7 bases had no gene match. This CDR3 is 14 amino acids long.

The CDR3 DNA is TGTGCCAGCAGCTCCTCCGGGTACACCGGGGAGCTGTTTTTT. Its translation: CASSSSGYTGELFF. The rearrangement links TRBV5-4 to TRBJ2-2; no clear D gene. The CDR3 extends over 14 amino acids. V was pared by 3 bases and J by 3 bases, with 9 bases between. CDR1 is SGHNT, CDR2 YYREEE, per germline (reference sequence).

This chain uses TRBV5-3 with TRBJ2-7; 7 positions agree with TRBD1. TRBV5-3 is sorted into the ORF group, with uncertain function. This CDR3 contains 14 residues. J lost 0 bases, V lost 5 bases, and 5 bases had no gene match. This chain's CDR3 is CARRADRVSYEQYF. The CDR3 DNA reads TGTGCCAGAAGGGCTGACAGGGTCTCCTACGAGCAGTACTTC.

This clone has a handful of counts. V is TRBV3-1 (or the pseudogene TRBV3-2) and J is TRBJ2-7; D is perhaps TRBD2 (5 bases). CDR3 size: 14 residues. CDR1 and CDR2 from the germline V gene are LGHDT and YNNKEL (reference sequence). Trimming cost V 1 base and J 2 bases, with 9 bases left between them. CDR3 bases: TGTGCCAGCAGCCAAGGCGGACTCACCTACGAGCAGTACTTC. Amino acid sequence: CASSQGGLTYEQYF.

The chain recombines TRBV7-2 with TRBJ2-7; a weak D match, TRBD1 (6 bases). Trimming took 5 bases from V and 3 from J, leaving 17 bases between them. This CDR3 has 15 amino acids. Germline assignment: CDR1 SGHTA and CDR2 FQGNSA. The CDR3 nucleotides are TGTGCCAGCAGCACCGGAGGACAGAGCGTCTACGAGCAGTACTTC. It encodes CASSTGGQSVYEQYF.

This chain links TRBV6-5 with TRBJ2-7, with TRBD2 matching 9 bases. Losses at the gene ends were 6 bases for V and 2 bases for J; bases not matched to a gene: 5. Germline V gene sequence: CDR1 MNHEY, CDR2 SVGAGI. The CDR3 extends over 14 amino acids. The chain's CDR3 is CASRFGLATYEQYF. Written as DNA, the CDR3 is TGTGCCAGCAGATTCGGACTAGCGACCTACGAGCAGTACTTC.

This chain's CDR3 is CASSQGGGQSTEAFF. DNA for the CDR3: TGCGCCAGCAGCCAAGGGGGGGGGCAAAGCACTGAAGCTTTCTTT. The chain joins TRBV4-3 to TRBJ1-1, with a weak D call TRBD1 (6 bases). The CDR3 runs 15 residues. CDR1 LGHNA and CDR2 YSLEER come from the germline V gene. The germline V and J ends were trimmed by 1 base and 4 bases, with 13 bases remaining between them.

The gene calls are TRBV7-2 and TRBJ2-2; 10 positions agree with TRBD1. The CDR3 contains 14 residues. Unmatched junction bases numbered 3, after V lost 6 bases and J lost 5 bases. Germline loops: CDR1 SGHTA, CDR2 FQGNSA. CDR3 in amino acids: CASRWDRGTGELFF. The CDR3, as DNA: TGTGCCAGCAGATGGGACAGGGGAACCGGGGAGCTGTTTTTT. Variable domain in full (rest from reference TRBV7-2 and TRBJ2-2): GAGVSQSPSNKVTEKGKDVELRCDPISGHTALYWYRQSLGQGLEFLIYFQGNSAPDKSGLPSDRFSAERTGGSVSTLTIQRTQQEDSAVYLCASRWDRGTGELFFGEGSRLTVL.

This clone was detected only once. The chain combines TRBV5-1 with TRBJ2-5, with TRBD1 as a possible D gene (6 bases). V was trimmed by 2 bases and J by 2 bases, leaving 10 bases between them. The CDR3 is 14 amino acids. From germline, CDR1 is SGHRS and CDR2 YFSETQ. CDR3 sequence reads: CASSFSGQQETQYF. The CDR3 nucleotides are TGCGCCAGCAGCTTTTCCGGACAGCAAGAGACCCAGTACTTC.

The V call is TRBV30, the J call TRBJ1-5; TRBD1 is a possible D gene (5 bases). Germline CDR1 reads GTSNPN; CDR2 reads SVGIG (reference sequence). Between the trimmed V and J ends, which lost 4 bases and 7 bases, there was a span of 14 bases. The CDR3 loop spans 13 amino acids. The CDR3 DNA reads as TGTGCCTGGAATAGTTGGGGGGAACAGCCCCAGCATTTT. Translation: CAWNSWGEQPQHF.

The chain has TRBV6-5 and TRBJ2-7; 10 bases are shared with TRBD2. The CDR3 totals 13 residues. Germline V lookup: CDR1 MNHEY, CDR2 SVGAGI. J was trimmed by 6 bases and V by 5 bases; bases with no gene match: 4. In DNA, the CDR3 is TGTGCCAGCAGTAGCGGGAGGGCTTTCGAGCAGTACTTC. Encoded protein: CASSSGRAFEQYF.

This chain uses TRBV18 with TRBJ2-5; 14 nucleotides line up with TRBD2. The CDR3 consists of 17 residues. Trimming at V came to 3 bases and at J to 5 bases, leaving 8 bases not matched to a gene. The germline V gene encodes CDR1 KGHSH and CDR2 LQKENI. The CDR3 DNA is TGTGCCAGCTCACCGGGACTAGCGGGAGCGGGTCAGGAGACCCAGTACTTC. Translating gives CASSPGLAGAGQETQYF.

V and J are TRBV18 and TRBJ1-5; 8 nucleotides line up with TRBD1. Trimming cost V 5 bases and J 6 bases; bases outside gene matches: 9. Germline assignment: CDR1 KGHSH and CDR2 LQKENI. This CDR3 has 15 residues. CDR3 loop: CASSSDRGVGQPQHF. CDR3 nucleotides: TGTGCCAGCTCAAGCGACAGGGGTGTGGGTCAGCCCCAGCATTTT.

The chain uses TRBV7-3 and TRBJ2-7, with D unresolved. V lost 5 bases, J lost 7 bases, and 15 bases lay in between. This CDR3 contains 13 residues. CDR1 and CDR2 (germline): SGHTA, FQGTGA. This CDR3 reads CASSLRPRWEQYF. The CDR3 nucleotides are TGTGCCAGCAGCCTCAGACCGAGGTGGGAGCAGTACTTC. The entire variable domain, with the rest obtained from reference TRBV7-3 and TRBJ2-7, is as follows: GAGVSQTPSNKVTEKGKYVELRCDPISGHTALYWYRQSLGQGPEFLIYFQGTGAADDSGLPNDRFFAVRPEGSVSTLKIQRTERGDSAVYLCASSLRPRWEQYFGPGTRLTVT.

The chain employs TRBV5-1 and TRBJ2-7; D is undetermined. The germline CDR1 and CDR2 sequences are SGHRS and YFSETQ. The CDR3 is made up of 14 amino acids. Trimming removed 4 bases from V and 0 bases from J, with 11 bases in between. For the CDR3, the DNA is TGCGCCAGCAGCCTGACACCGAGCTCCTACGAGCAGTACTTC. Protein: CASSLTPSSYEQYF.

This sequence joins TRBV5-5 and TRBJ1-5, with TRBD1 as a possible D gene (5 bases). Germline V lookup: CDR1 SGHKS, CDR2 YYEKEE (reference sequence). V was pared by 3 bases and J by 2 bases, with 9 bases between. CDR3 length: 14 amino acids. CDR3 region: CASSYEGGNQPQHF. DNA for the CDR3: TGTGCCAGCAGCTATGAAGGGGGCAATCAGCCCCAGCATTTT.

The chain recombines TRBV19 with TRBJ2-5, with 9 positions matching TRBD1. Germline CDR1 LNHDA, CDR2 SQIVND (reference sequence). Losses at the gene ends were 3 bases for V and 1 base for J; bases not matched to a gene: 6. This CDR3 comprises 16 residues. The CDR3 DNA reads TGTGCCAGTAGTATTTCGGGACAGGGACCCCAAGAGACCCAGTACTTC. Translated: CASSISGQGPQETQYF.

The chain carries TRBV6-6 and TRBJ1-4; a possible D gene is TRBD1 (5 bases). Trimming stripped 4 bases from V and 8 bases from J, with 11 bases between. The germline V gene has CDR1 MNHNY and CDR2 SVGAGI (reference sequence). The CDR3 loop spans 13 amino acids. CDR3 bases: TGTGCCAGCAGTTTAAGGGGTGGCGAAAAACTGTTTTTT. This gives the protein CASSLRGGEKLFF.

CDR3 residues: CASSKRQNRGECYEQYF. The CDR3 bases are TGTGCCAGCAGCAAACGCCAGAACCGGGGAGAATGCTACGAGCAGTACTTC. The chain links TRBV21-1 to TRBJ2-7; the table gives TRBD2 as D, unverified against the DNA. TRBV21-1 is noted as a pseudogene. The CDR3 length is 17 residues.

The V call is TRBV6-2 or TRBV6-3, the J call TRBJ2-7; 7 nucleotides line up with TRBD1. Germline-derived CDR1 and CDR2 are MNHEY and SVGEGT. With V trimmed by 5 bases and J by 2 bases, 12 bases remained unmatched. The CDR3 runs 16 residues. In nucleotides, the CDR3 is TGTGCCAGCAGTCGTAGGGACAGCCGTCTTACCTACGAGCAGTACTTC. This codes for CASSRRDSRLTYEQYF.

The J gene is TRBJ2-1, the V gene TRBV27; 13 bases align to TRBD2. Germline values: CDR1 MNHEY, CDR2 SMNVEV (reference sequence). V shed 5 bases and J 3 bases; nucleotides not matched to a gene: 16. The CDR3 extends over 20 amino acids. CDR3 coding DNA: TGTGCCAGCAGTCCATCCGGGACTAGCGGGATTTTCGGATTCTACAATGAGCAGTTCTTC. Its translation is CASSPSGTSGIFGFYNEQFF.

The rearrangement uses TRBV4-3 and TRBJ1-2; D might be TRBD1 (5 bases). CDR3 size: 16 residues. CDR1 is LGHNA, CDR2 YSLEER, per germline. Trimming stripped 0 bases from V and 7 bases from J, with 18 bases between. This chain's CDR3 is CASSQDRARVVGGYTF. The CDR3 DNA is TGCGCCAGCAGCCAAGATCGGGCCAGGGTCGTTGGTGGCTACACCTTC.